This T cell receptor (beta chain) was recorded in a study of T cells in localized non-small cell lung cancer (dated by TCRdb to 2020 to 2022). Background for the entire study: T cell repertoires of approximately 250 early-stage NSCLC patients were analyzed, with tumors being compared against uninvolved tumor-adjacent lungs. The cohort consisted of 236 treatment-naive NSCLC patients whose localized lung tumors had been resected. NSCLC patients had a mean age of roughly 69 years, and more than 120 were male and 85 to 110 female.

For this clone: It has no known antigen specificity. No quality values exist for individual bases; no much larger clone is one base distant.

TCR beta CDR3 regions were sequenced from DNA using the immunoSEQ Assay. Under the source paper's analysis protocol: To compute T cell density, TCR beta template counts were normalized to usable DNA, which was estimated by amplifying housekeeping genes. Richness was estimated using the preseqR package, with extrapolation to 400,000 templates for PBMC samples and to 120,000 templates for tissue samples. Clonality was defined as one minus Pielou's evenness. To identify tissue-enriched TCRs, differential abundance testing was run on productive amino-acid clonotypes with a minimum total count of 5 and an alpha of 0.1. The Jaccard Index and the Morisita Overlap Index were used to measure how much the repertoires overlapped between compartments. GLIPH grouped TCR beta CDR3s together with public tetramer-defined viral CDR3s, and a viral motif had to include at least three viral sequences and also show V-gene enrichment. The table comes from immuneACCESS by way of TCRdb, which keeps in-frame sequences with V and J called. Part of the clones is missing from these tables; in studies checked, under half for an unresolved V gene and the rest for unknown reasons. That table furnishes V, J and clone size, whereas the DNA furnished D and trimming. Within this sample are 26,000 or so clones, with more than 85% of them counted one time only. Over 12% of the sample is in the top ten clones.

The research as a whole found: Multi-region tumor sequencing was not performed, so intratumor heterogeneity could not be excluded. Uninvolved tumor-adjacent lung showed the highest T cell clonality, higher than tumor, which suggests more focused antigenic responses in the uninvolved tumor-adjacent lung. Because the study design was exploratory, TCR variables were selected using unadjusted p-values without false-discovery rate correction. Higher blood T cell density associated with longer overall survival, while higher adjacent-lung clonality associated with shorter survival. Of the top 100 tumor clones, a median of roughly 56 were detected in paired uninvolved adjacent lung; under 35 were also among that lung's top 100.

The CDR3 covers 15 residues, taking in both the cysteine and the phenylalanine. CDR3 DNA only is kept here, 45 bases in frame from base 1. From the germline V gene (reference sequence), CDR1 is LNHDA and CDR2 is SQIVND. The V end gives up 3 bases and the J end 1 base, leaving 2 bases in the junction not matched to a gene. At diagnosis, peripheral blood, uninvolved tumor-adjacent lung and tumor were collected and stored as a combination of fresh-frozen and FFPE material. For TCR repertoire profiling, blood samples were analyzed as peripheral blood mononuclear cells. This TCR derives from a female donor older than 55 with stage II squamous cell lung carcinoma. This chain is built from TRBV19 and TRBJ2-2; TRBD1 agrees with 7 junctional bases. The starting material was peripheral blood, obtained before any cancer treatment. In nucleotide form, the sequence is TGTGCCAGTAGTATCGGGACAGTGAACACCGGGGAGCTGTTTTTT. Its translation reads: CASSIGTVNTGELFF.